This TCR beta chain was profiled in a study of blood T cell repertoires in COVID-19. Assay used: immunoSEQ multiplex PCR; TCRdb lists only in-frame clones, some missing. Among fewer than 250,000 clones listed, roughly 79% were seen once. Trimming pared 4 bases from V and 6 bases from J, leaving 12 bases between. The germline gives CDR1 LNHDA, CDR2 SQIVND (reference sequence). The CDR3 runs 13 residues. Material: PBMCs or T cells enriched from blood (not recorded which). The chain recombines TRBV19 with TRBJ1-1; D ambiguous. This sequence originates from a woman in her forties or fifties with acute COVID-19. This CDR3 reads CASSTLDGAEAFF. CDR3 sequence (DNA): TGTGCCAGTAGTACCCTTGACGGGGCTGAAGCTTTCTTT. The whole variable domain, remainder taken from reference TRBV19 and TRBJ1-1, is DGGITQSPKYLFRKEGQNVTLSCEQNLNHDAMYWYRQDPGQGLRLIYYSQIVNDFQKGDIAEGYSVSREKKESFPLTVTSAQKNPTAFYLCASSTLDGAEAFFGQGTRLTVV.